The next 21 T cell receptor beta chains were all read from a single sample in a study of metastatic and nonmetastatic thyroid tumors. Nobody among the patients had been given any treatment before thyroid surgery. TCRdb re-called clones from the PCR reads using MiXCR. The top ten hold roughly 9% of the sample, which has about 39,000 clones, roughly 12% seen once. The specimen sequenced was blood. These receptors were obtained from a male donor with papillary thyroid cancer or a benign thyroid nodule (not recorded which). Some clones in this sample may be carry-over from other donors' samples.

By share of the sample, this clone is medium-sized (0.01 to 0.1%). The DNA of the CDR3 is TGTGCCAGCAGTTATCAGGACAGGGCGTCACCCCTCCACTTT. Amino acids: CASSYQDRASPLHF. The chain links TRBV6-5 to TRBJ1-6; TRBD1 aligns across 8 bases. The germline gives CDR1 MNHEY, CDR2 SVGAGI. J lost 10 bases, V lost 3 bases, and 5 bases had no gene match. The CDR3 contains 14 residues.

In the case of this clone: This could be a read error, since a much larger clone is one nucleotide away. Additional DNA sequences in this sample encode the identical CDR3. The V call is TRBV3-1, the J call TRBJ1-2, with D perhaps TRBD1 (6 bases). From germline, CDR1 is LGHDT and CDR2 YNNKEL (reference sequence). The CDR3 has 14 amino acids. The chain's CDR3 is CASSQDTGSYGYTF. The DNA of the CDR3 is TGTGCCAGCAGCCAGGATACAGGGAGCTATGGGTACACCTTC.

This clone was recorded many times. Different DNA sequences within this sample yield the same CDR3. CDR3 DNA: TGTGCCAGCAGCTTAAGGGACAGGGATGGCTACACCTTC. Amino acids: CASSLRDRDGYTF. The rearrangement joins TRBV7-2 to TRBJ1-2; TRBD1 matches at 9 bases. The ends lost 2 bases at V and 6 bases at J; junction bases unmatched: 1. The germline CDR1 and CDR2 sequences are SGHTA and FQGNSA. This CDR3 is 13 amino acids long.

In nucleotides, the CDR3 is TGCAGTGCTAGGGGCCGGGCCTACGAGCAGTACTTC. Amino acids: CSARGRAYEQYF. The rearrangement joins TRBV20-1 to TRBJ2-7; no clear D. Germline CDR1 DFQATT, CDR2 SNEGSKA (reference sequence). The CDR3 loop spans 12 amino acids. Trimming left V 3 bases short and J 2 bases short, with 8 bases between.

Note on this clone: Since a much larger clone is just one base distant, this may be a read error. This sample includes further DNA sequences coding for the same CDR3. The chain carries TRBV5-1 and TRBJ1-1; D gene ambiguous. Looked up from germline, CDR1 is SGHRS and CDR2 is YFSETQ. The CDR3 length is 14 residues. The CDR3 DNA follows: TGCGCCAGCAGCTTGGGGCCCGCGAACACCGAAGCTTTCTTT. It codes for CASSLGPANTEAFF. Looking up the rest from reference TRBV5-1 and TRBJ1-1 gives the full variable domain: KAGVTQTPRYLIKTRGQQVTLSCSPISGHRSVSWYQQTPGQGLQFLFEYFSETQRNKGNFPGRFSGRQFSNSRSEMNVSTLELGDSALYLCASSLGPANTEAFFGQGTRLTVV.

Many counts were recorded for this clone. The rearrangement uses TRBV10-3 and TRBJ2-7, with 7 bases lining up with TRBD2. After removal of 0 bases from V and 1 base from J, the junction contained 6 bases not matched to a gene. The CDR3 contains 16 residues. Germline-derived CDR1 and CDR2 are ENHRY and SYGVKD. The CDR3 DNA sequence: TGTGCCATCAGTGAGTCGGCGGGGGAACGGTCCTACGAGCAGTACTTC. Amino acid sequence: CAISESAGERSYEQYF.

This clone has just a few counts. Possible read error: a much larger clone is one base away. The V call is TRBV6-2 or TRBV6-3, the J call TRBJ2-3; no firm D call. Trimming pared 6 bases from V and 5 bases from J, leaving 9 bases between. The V gene's germline CDR1 is MNHEY and CDR2 SVGEGT. The CDR3 totals 12 residues. The CDR3 is CASSLSGDTQYF. In DNA form, the CDR3 reads TGTGCCAGCAGCTTGTCAGGAGATACGCAGTATTTT.

The V and J genes are TRBV20-1 and TRBJ2-3; TRBD1 agrees at 7 bases. The CDR3 loop spans 16 amino acids. J was trimmed by 5 bases and V by 5 bases; bases with no gene match: 16. Germline CDR1 and CDR2: DFQATT and SNEGSKA (reference sequence). In DNA form, the CDR3 reads TGCAGTGCTGTCCTACCGACGGGACAGATGAAAGATACGCAGTATTTT. This translates into CSAVLPTGQMKDTQYF.

This clone was seen only a few times. This chain links TRBV6-2 or TRBV6-3 with TRBJ2-3, with a tentative D call TRBD1 (5 bases). The closer fit of TRBJ1-5 to the DNA end suggests the J call may be wrong. This CDR3 has 15 residues. Germline V gene data show CDR1 as MNHEY and CDR2 as SVGEGT. The CDR3 DNA sequence: TGTGCCAGCAGCCGTACAGGAGAGGCCACAGATACGCAGCATTTT. Translation gives CASSRTGEATDTQHF.

The table lists this clone with many counts. The V and J genes are TRBV2 and TRBJ2-7; weak D call: TRBD2 (5 bases). The V gene's germline CDR1 is SNHLY and CDR2 FYNNEI. V was pared by 11 bases and J by 2 bases, with 13 bases between. This CDR3 has 12 residues. CDR3 sequence: CAGGRNPYEQYF. The CDR3 region has the DNA TGTGCCGGAGGACGGAACCCCTACGAGCAGTACTTC.

This clone was detected many times. The chain uses TRBV5-1 and TRBJ2-5; unclear D gene. CDR1 SGHRS and CDR2 YFSETQ come from the germline V gene. This CDR3 region has 14 residues. Trimming removed 1 base from V and 3 bases from J, with 10 bases in between. CDR3 amino acids: CASSLSSHEETQYF. CDR3 DNA: TGCGCCAGCAGCTTGTCCAGCCACGAAGAGACCCAGTACTTC. The variable domain in full, completed from reference TRBV5-1 and TRBJ2-5, reads KAGVTQTPRYLIKTRGQQVTLSCSPISGHRSVSWYQQTPGQGLQFLFEYFSETQRNKGNFPGRFSGRQFSNSRSEMNVSTLELGDSALYLCASSLSSHEETQYFGPGTRLLVL.

Ten or more counts support this clone. The gene calls are TRBV30 and TRBJ1-2; 7 bases agree with TRBD1. The CDR3 runs 13 residues. Per germline, CDR1 GTSNPN and CDR2 SVGIG (reference sequence). J gave up 7 bases and V 8 bases, and 13 bases lay outside the gene matches. DNA of the CDR3: TGTGCCCGCTACGACAGGGAGTATTCTGGCTACACCTTC. It encodes CARYDREYSGYTF.

The chain employs TRBV4-3 and TRBJ2-5; D is uncertain. The CDR3 covers 13 residues. Germline V gene data show CDR1 as LGHNA and CDR2 as YSLEER. V was clipped by 0 bases and J by 5 bases, with 7 bases between them. The CDR3 region has the DNA TGCGCCAGCAGCCAAGATCGGGTCGAGACCCAGTACTTC. Its translation: CASSQDRVETQYF.

The V gene is TRBV28, the J gene TRBJ2-1; 11 bases are a match to TRBD2. The junction had 13 bases not matched to a gene; V was cut back by 3 bases and J by 15 bases. CDR1 is MDHEN and CDR2 is SYDVKM in the germline V gene. The CDR3 length is 15 residues. CDR3 nucleotide sequence: TGTGCCAGCAGTTTGGGGACTAGCGGCAACCCTGTGTGGTTCTTC. Translating gives CASSLGTSGNPVWFF.

This clone was recorded at least ten times. It may be a read error: a sequence one base away is much more abundant. This rearrangement joins TRBV6-5 to TRBJ1-2, with D hard to call. CDR1 is MNHEY, CDR2 SVGAGI, per germline. Trimming took 2 bases from V and 2 from J, leaving 15 bases between them. This CDR3 is 16 amino acids long. CDR3 protein: CASSYTPLRGNYGYTF. CDR3 DNA sequence: TGTGCCAGCAGTTACACACCACTGAGAGGGAACTATGGCTACACCTTC.

This clone was counted between two and nine times. Relative to the germline gene, one junction end is altered; a read error may explain this. V usage is TRBV27 and J usage is TRBJ2-6; 10 positions agree with TRBD1. Germline V CDR1 and CDR2: MNHEY, SMNVEV (reference sequence). The CDR3 totals 17 residues. The CDR3 sequence is CASREGQGTAGVNVLTF. CDR3 nucleotide sequence: TGTGCCAGCAGGGAGGGACAGGGGACGGCTGGGGTCAACGTCCTGACTTTC.

There are many counts of this clone. V and J are TRBV6-7 and TRBJ2-5; no clear D gene. TRBV6-7 falls under the ORF class, with uncertain function. This CDR3 is built from 17 residues. The V end lost 2 bases, the J end lost 7 bases, and 23 bases lay between the germline ends. The CDR3, as DNA: TGTGCCAGCAGTTACGGTTTTTTGCGGCACCCAAGAGGGACCCAGTACTTC. Amino acid sequence: CASSYGFLRHPRGTQYF.

This clone was counted many times. This may be a read error: a much more frequent sequence differs by one nucleotide. The chain is built from TRBV6-1 and TRBJ1-2; D is perhaps TRBD1 (6 bases). The CDR3 totals 13 residues. Germline V lookup: CDR1 MNHNS, CDR2 SASEGT. V lost 5 bases to trimming and J lost 8 bases, with 15 bases between them. The CDR3 loop is CASSSPGGQGYTF. For the CDR3, the DNA is TGTGCCAGCAGTTCCCCCGGGGGGCAGGGCTACACCTTC.

The sample holds many counts of this clone. The chain recombines TRBV19 with TRBJ1-1; D may be TRBD1 (5 bases). Looked up from germline, CDR1 is LNHDA and CDR2 is SQIVND (reference sequence). The CDR3 has 14 amino acids. The germline V and J ends were trimmed by 3 bases and 7 bases, with 15 bases remaining between them. DNA of the CDR3: TGTGCCAGTAGTATTTCAGGGTTGATCAGTGAAGCTTTCTTT. It encodes CASSISGLISEAFF.

The V and J genes are TRBV20-1 and TRBJ1-5, with D perhaps TRBD1 (6 bases). This CDR3 spans 13 amino acids. Trimming removed 3 bases at V and 4 bases at J, with 10 bases between. CDR1 DFQATT and CDR2 SNEGSKA come from the germline V gene (reference sequence). The CDR3, as DNA: TGCAGTGCTAGTATCACAGGGAATCAGCCCCAGCATTTT. Amino acid sequence: CSASITGNQPQHF.

This clone has ten or more counts. CDR3 amino acids: CASNPDRRSNQPQHF. The CDR3, as DNA: TGTGCCAGCAACCCGGACAGGAGGAGCAATCAGCCCCAGCATTTT. The chain couples TRBV12-3 or TRBV12-4 to TRBJ1-5; 7 bases align to TRBD1. V lost 7 bases to trimming and J lost 1 base; unmatched junction nucleotides: 7. This CDR3 spans 15 amino acids.